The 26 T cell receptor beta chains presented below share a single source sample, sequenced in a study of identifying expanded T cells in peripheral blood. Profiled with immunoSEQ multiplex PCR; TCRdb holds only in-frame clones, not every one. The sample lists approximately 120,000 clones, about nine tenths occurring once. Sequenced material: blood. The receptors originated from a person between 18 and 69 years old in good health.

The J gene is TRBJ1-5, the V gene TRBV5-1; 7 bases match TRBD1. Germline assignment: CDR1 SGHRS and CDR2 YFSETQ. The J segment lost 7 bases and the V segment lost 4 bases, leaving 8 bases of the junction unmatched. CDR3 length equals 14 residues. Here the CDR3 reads CASSPTGVEQPQHF. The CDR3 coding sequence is TGCGCCAGCAGCCCAACAGGGGTTGAACAGCCCCAGCATTTT.

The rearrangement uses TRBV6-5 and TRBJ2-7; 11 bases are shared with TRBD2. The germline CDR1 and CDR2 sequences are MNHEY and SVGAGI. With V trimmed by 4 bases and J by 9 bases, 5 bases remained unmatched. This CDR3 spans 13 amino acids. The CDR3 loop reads CASSSGTSGAQYF. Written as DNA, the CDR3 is TGTGCCAGCAGTTCCGGGACTAGCGGCGCGCAGTACTTC.

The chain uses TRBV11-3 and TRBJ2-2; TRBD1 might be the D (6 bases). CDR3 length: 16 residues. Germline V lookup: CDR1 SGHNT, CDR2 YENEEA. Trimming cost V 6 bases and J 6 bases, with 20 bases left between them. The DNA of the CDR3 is TGTGCCAGCAGTCCGTCCCCGTCACAGGGATCCGGGGAGCTGTTTTTT. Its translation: CASSPSPSQGSGELFF.

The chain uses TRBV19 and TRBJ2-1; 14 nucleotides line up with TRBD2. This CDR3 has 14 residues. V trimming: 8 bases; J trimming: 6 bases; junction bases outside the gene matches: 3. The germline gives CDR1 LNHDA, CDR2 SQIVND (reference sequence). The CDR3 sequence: CASRGTSGSNEQFF. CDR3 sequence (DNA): TGTGCCAGTCGGGGGACTAGCGGGAGCAATGAGCAGTTCTTC.

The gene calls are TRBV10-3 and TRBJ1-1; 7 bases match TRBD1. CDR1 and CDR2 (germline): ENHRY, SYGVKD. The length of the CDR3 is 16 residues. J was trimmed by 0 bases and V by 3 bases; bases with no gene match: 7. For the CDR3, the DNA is TGTGCCATCAGTGATTACAGGGGTGGGATGAACACTGAAGCTTTCTTT. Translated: CAISDYRGGMNTEAFF.

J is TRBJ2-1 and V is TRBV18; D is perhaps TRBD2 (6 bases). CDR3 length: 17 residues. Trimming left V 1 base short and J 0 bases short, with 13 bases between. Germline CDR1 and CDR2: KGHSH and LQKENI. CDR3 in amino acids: CASSPLGGGSSYNEQFF. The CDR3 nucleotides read TGTGCCAGCTCACCACTTGGAGGAGGGAGCTCCTACAATGAGCAGTTCTTC.

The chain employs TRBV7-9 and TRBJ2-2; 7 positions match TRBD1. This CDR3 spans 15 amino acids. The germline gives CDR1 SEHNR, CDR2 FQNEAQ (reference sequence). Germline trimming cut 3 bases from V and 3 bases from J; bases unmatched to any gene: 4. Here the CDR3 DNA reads TGTGCCAGCAGCTTCCGGGACAGCGACACCGGGGAGCTGTTTTTT. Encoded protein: CASSFRDSDTGELFF.

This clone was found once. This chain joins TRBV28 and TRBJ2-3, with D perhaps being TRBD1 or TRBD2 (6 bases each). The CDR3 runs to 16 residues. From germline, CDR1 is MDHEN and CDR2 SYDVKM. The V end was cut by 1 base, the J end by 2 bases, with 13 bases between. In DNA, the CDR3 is TGTGCCAGCAGTTTATTAGGAGGGGACAACACAGATACGCAGTATTTT. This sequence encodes CASSLLGGDNTDTQYF.

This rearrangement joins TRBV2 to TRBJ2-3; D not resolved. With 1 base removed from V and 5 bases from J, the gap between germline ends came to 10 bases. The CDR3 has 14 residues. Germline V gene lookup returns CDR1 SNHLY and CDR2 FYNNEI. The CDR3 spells CASSEGQPGDTQYF. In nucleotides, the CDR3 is TGTGCCAGCAGTGAAGGGCAGCCTGGAGATACGCAGTATTTT.

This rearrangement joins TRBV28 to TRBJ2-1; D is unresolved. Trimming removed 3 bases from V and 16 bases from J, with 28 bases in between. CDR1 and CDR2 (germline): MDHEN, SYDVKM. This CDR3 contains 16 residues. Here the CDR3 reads CASSLRLAVHSVGSFF. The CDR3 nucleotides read TGTGCCAGCAGTTTGAGGTTAGCCGTACACAGTGTTGGAAGTTTCTTC.

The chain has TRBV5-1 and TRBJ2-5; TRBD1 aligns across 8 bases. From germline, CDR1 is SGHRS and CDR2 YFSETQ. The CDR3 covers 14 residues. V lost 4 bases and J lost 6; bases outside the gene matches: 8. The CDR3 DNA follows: TGCGCCAGCAGCGCGAGTGCAGGGGGCAAGACCCAGTACTTC. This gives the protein CASSASAGGKTQYF.

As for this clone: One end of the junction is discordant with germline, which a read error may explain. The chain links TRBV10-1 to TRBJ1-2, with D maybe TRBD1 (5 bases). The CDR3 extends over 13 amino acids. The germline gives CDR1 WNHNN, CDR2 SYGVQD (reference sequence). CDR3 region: CASSEGRDDKQAF. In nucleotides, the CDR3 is TGCGCCAGCAGTGAGGGCAGAGATGACAAACAGGCCTTC.

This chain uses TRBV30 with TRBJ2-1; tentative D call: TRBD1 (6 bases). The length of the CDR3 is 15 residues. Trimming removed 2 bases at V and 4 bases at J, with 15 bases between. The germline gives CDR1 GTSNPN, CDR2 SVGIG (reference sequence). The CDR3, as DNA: TGTGCCTGGAGTAAGACCGGGACAAAGTACAATGAGCAGTTCTTC. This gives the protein CAWSKTGTKYNEQFF. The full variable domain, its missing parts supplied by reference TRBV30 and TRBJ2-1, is SQTIHQWPATLVQPVGSPLSLECTVEGTSNPNLYWYRQAAGRGLQLLFYSVGIGQISSEVPQNLSASRPQDRQFILSSKKLLLSDSGFYLCAWSKTGTKYNEQFFGPGTRLTVL.

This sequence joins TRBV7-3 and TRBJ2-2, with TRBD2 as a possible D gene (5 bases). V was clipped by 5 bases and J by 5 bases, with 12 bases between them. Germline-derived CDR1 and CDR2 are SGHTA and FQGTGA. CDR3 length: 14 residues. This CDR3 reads CASSPGVVTGELFF. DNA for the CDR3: TGTGCCAGCAGCCCCGGGGTCGTTACCGGGGAGCTGTTTTTT. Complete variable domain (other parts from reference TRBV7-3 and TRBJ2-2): GAGVSQTPSNKVTEKGKYVELRCDPISGHTALYWYRQSLGQGPEFLIYFQGTGAADDSGLPNDRFFAVRPEGSVSTLKIQRTERGDSAVYLCASSPGVVTGELFFGEGSRLTVL.

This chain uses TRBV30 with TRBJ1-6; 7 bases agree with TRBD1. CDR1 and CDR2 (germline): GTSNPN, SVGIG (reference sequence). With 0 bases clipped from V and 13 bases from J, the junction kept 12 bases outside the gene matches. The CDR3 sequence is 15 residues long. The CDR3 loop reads CAWSVGRGIIVPLHF. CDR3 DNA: TGTGCCTGGAGTGTCGGCAGGGGGATAATTGTCCCCCTCCACTTT.

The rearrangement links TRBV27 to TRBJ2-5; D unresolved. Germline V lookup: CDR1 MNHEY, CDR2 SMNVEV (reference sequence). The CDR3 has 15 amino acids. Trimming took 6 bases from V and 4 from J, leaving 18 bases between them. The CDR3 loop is CASRKLRTVGETQYF. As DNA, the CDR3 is TGTGCCAGCAGAAAACTCCGGACGGTGGGAGAGACCCAGTACTTC.

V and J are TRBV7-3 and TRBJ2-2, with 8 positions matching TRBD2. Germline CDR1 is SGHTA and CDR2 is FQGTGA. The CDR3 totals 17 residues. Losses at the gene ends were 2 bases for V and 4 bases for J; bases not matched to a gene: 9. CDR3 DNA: TGTGCCAGCAGCTTATTCCGGGGACTAGGTGCCACCGGGGAGCTGTTTTTT. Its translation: CASSLFRGLGATGELFF.

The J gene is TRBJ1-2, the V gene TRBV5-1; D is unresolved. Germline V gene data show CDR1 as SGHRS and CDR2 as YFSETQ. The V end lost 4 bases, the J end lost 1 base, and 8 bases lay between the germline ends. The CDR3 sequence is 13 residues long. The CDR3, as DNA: TGCGCCAGCAGCGCGGACGTTAACTATGGCTACACCTTC. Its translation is CASSADVNYGYTF.

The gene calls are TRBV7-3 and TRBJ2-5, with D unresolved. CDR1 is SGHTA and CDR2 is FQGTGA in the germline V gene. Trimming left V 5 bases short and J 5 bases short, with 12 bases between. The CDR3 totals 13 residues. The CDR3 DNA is TGTGCCAGCAGCCCGAACGCCCTGGAGACCCAGTACTTC. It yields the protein CASSPNALETQYF.

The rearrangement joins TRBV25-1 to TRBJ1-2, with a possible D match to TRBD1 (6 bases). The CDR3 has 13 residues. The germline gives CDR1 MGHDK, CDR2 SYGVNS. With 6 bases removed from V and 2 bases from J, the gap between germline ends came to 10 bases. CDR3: CASRQGVNYGYTF. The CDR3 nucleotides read TGTGCCAGCAGACAGGGAGTCAACTATGGCTACACCTTC.

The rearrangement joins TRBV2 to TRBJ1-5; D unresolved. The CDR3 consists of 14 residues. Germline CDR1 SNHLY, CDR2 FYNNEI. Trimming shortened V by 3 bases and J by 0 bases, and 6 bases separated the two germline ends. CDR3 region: CASSDSSSNQPQHF. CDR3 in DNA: TGTGCCAGCAGTGACAGCAGTAGCAATCAGCCCCAGCATTTT.

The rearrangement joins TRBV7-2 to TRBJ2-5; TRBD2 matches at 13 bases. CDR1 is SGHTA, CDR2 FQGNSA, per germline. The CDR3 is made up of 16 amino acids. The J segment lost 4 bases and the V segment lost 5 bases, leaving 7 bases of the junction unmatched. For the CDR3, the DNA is TGTGCCAGCAGCACTCGACTAGCGGGGGGCGGAGAGACCCAGTACTTC. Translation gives CASSTRLAGGGETQYF. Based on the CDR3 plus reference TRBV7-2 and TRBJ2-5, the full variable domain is GAGVSQSPSNKVTEKGKDVELRCDPISGHTALYWYRQSLGQGLEFLIYFQGNSAPDKSGLPSDRFSAERTGGSVSTLTIQRTQQEDSAVYLCASSTRLAGGGETQYFGPGTRLLVL.

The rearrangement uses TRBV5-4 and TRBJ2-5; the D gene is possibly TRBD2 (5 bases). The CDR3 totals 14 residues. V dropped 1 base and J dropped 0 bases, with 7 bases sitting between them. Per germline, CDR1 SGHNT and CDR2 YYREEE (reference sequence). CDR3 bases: TGTGCCAGCAGCTTGATCGGGGACCAAGAGACCCAGTACTTC. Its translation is CASSLIGDQETQYF.

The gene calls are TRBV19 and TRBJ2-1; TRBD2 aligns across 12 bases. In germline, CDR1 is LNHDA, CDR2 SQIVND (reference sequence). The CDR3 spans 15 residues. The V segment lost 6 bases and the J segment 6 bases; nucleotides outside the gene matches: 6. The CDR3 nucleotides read TGTGCCAGTAGGCCGACTAGCGGGGGATTCAATGAGCAGTTCTTC. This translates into CASRPTSGGFNEQFF.

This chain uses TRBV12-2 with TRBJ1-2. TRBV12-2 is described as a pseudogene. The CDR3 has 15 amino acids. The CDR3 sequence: CASRYTPGTRYGYTF. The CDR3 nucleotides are TGTGCAAGTCGCTACACCCCCGGGACGAGATATGGCTACACCTTC.

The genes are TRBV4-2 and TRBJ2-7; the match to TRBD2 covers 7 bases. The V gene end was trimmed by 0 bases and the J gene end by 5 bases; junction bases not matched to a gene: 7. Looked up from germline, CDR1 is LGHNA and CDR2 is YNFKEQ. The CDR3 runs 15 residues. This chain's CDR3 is CASSQEQRGRDEQYF. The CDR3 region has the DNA TGTGCCAGCAGCCAAGAGCAGCGGGGACGGGACGAGCAGTACTTC.